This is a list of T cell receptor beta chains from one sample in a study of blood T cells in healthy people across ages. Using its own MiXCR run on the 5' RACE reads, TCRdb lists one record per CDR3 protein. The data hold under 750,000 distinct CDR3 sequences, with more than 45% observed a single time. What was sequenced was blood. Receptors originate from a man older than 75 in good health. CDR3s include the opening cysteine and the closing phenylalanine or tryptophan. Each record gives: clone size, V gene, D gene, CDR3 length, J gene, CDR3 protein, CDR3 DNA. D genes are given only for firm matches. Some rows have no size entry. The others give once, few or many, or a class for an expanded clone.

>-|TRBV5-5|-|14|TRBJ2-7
CVSSLLSRSYGQYF
TGTGTCAGCAGCTTGTTAAGCAGGTCCTACGGGCAGTACTTC
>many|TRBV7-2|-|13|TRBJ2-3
CASKGAPTDTQYF
TGTGCCAGCAAAGGGGCGCCCACAGATACGCAGTATTTT
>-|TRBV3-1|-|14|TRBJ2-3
CASSQGGITDTQYF
TGTGCCAGCAGCCAGGGGGGAATCACAGATACGCAGTATTTT
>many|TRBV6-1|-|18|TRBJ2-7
CASKQGWELLTGAYEQYF
TGTGCCAGCAAACAGGGCTGGGAACTCCTTACCGGGGCTTACGAGCAGTACTTC
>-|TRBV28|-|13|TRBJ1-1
CATQGPINTEAFF
TGTGCCACACAGGGACCCATAAACACTGAAGCTTTCTTT
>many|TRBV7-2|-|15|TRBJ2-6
CASSSRYSGANVLTF
TGTGCCAGCAGCTCGAGGTACTCTGGGGCCAACGTCCTGACTTTC
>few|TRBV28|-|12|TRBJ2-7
CASKTGSYEQYF
TGTGCCAGCAAAACGGGCTCCTACGAGCAGTACTTC
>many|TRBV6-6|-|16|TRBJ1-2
CASSSSREEGRRGYTF
TGTGCCAGCAGCTCCAGCCGGGAAGAGGGCCGGCGGGGCTACACCTTC
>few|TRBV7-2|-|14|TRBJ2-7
CASSATRANYEQYF
TGTGCCAGCAGCGCTACCCGGGCCAACTACGAGCAGTACTTC
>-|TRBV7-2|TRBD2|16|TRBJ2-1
CVSSPQGAGVYNEQFF
TGTGTCAGCAGCCCCCAGGGAGCGGGAGTGTACAATGAGCAGTTCTTC
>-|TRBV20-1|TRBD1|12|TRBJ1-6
CSGTGGESPLHF
TGCAGCGGGACAGGGGGAGAGTCACCCCTCCACTTT
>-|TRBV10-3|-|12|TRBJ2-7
CAISDGGGEQYF
TGTGCCATCAGTGATGGGGGCGGCGAGCAGTACTTC
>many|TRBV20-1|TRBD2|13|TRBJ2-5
CTSKVLAEETQYF
TGCACCTCTAAGGTACTAGCGGAAGAGACCCAGTACTTC
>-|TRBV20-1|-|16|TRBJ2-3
CSAKGYAWTSTDTQYF
TGCAGTGCTAAAGGCTATGCCTGGACTAGCACAGATACGCAGTATTTT
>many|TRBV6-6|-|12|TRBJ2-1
CASTNRDNEQFF
TGTGCCAGCACCAACCGGGACAATGAGCAGTTCTTC
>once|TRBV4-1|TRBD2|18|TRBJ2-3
CASSQTYQLAGDADTQYF
TGCGCCAGCAGCCAAACCTACCAGCTAGCGGGGGACGCAGATACGCAGTATTTT
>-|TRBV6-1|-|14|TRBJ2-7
CASHFKGHLPEQYF
TGTGCCAGCCACTTCAAGGGACACCTTCCCGAGCAGTACTTC
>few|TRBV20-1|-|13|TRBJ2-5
CSAGGRYQETQYF
TGCAGTGCAGGGGGGAGGTACCAAGAGACCCAGTACTTC
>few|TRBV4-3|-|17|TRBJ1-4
CASSRSRQGYTNEKLFF
TGCGCCAGCAGCCGCTCTCGACAAGGATATACTAATGAAAAACTGTTTTTT
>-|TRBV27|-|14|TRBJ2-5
CASSLKASQETQYF
TGTGCCAGCAGTTTAAAAGCGTCACAAGAGACCCAGTACTTC
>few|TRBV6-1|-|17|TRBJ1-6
CASALLGRSTYNSPLHF
TGTGCCAGCGCCCTACTTGGACGGTCGACCTATAATTCACCCCTCCACTTT
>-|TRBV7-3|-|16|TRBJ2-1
CASSWQGGLTYNEQFF
TGTGCCAGCAGCTGGCAGGGGGGCCTAACCTACAATGAGCAGTTCTTC
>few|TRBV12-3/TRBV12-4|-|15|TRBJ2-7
CASSFGGGFSYEQYF
TGTGCCAGCAGTTTTGGCGGGGGCTTCTCCTACGAGCAGTACTTC
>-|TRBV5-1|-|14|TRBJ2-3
CASSDGSETDTQYF
TGCGCCAGCAGCGACGGGTCAGAGACGGATACGCAGTATTTT
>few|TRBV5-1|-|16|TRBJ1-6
CASSLDGQYTGSPLHF
TGCGCCAGCAGCTTGGATGGGCAGTACACTGGTTCACCCCTCCACTTT
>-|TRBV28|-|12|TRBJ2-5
CASLSPQETQYF
TGTGCCAGCCTCTCTCCCCAAGAGACCCAGTACTTC
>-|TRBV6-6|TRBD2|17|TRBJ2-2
CASTSSGLAGVAGELFF
TGTGCCAGCACCTCCTCGGGACTAGCGGGAGTAGCCGGGGAGCTGTTTTTT
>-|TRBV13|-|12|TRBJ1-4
CASSLLAEKLFF
TGTGCCAGCAGCCTGTTGGCCGAAAAACTGTTTTTT
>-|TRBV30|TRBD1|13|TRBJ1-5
CAWSDRGNQPQHF
TGTGCCTGGTCAGACAGGGGAAATCAGCCCCAGCATTTT
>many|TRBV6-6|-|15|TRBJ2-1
CASNGGQGIYNEQFF
TGTGCCAGCAACGGGGGTCAGGGAATCTACAATGAGCAGTTCTTC
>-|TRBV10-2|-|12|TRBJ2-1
CASSVERSEQFF
TGCGCCAGCAGTGTCGAGCGTAGCGAGCAGTTCTTC
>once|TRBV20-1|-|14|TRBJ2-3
CSASVTTNTDTQYF
TGCAGTGCTAGCGTAACCACTAACACAGATACGCAGTATTTT
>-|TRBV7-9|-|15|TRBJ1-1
CASSLPGHRNTEAFF
TGTGCCAGCAGCTTACCGGGACACCGCAACACTGAAGCTTTCTTT
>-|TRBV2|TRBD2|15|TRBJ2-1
CASSASGSSYNEQFF
TGTGCCAGCAGTGCTAGCGGCAGCTCCTACAATGAGCAGTTCTTC
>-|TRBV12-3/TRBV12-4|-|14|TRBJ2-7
CASSLEPGAYEQYF
TGTGCCAGCAGTTTAGAACCAGGGGCCTACGAGCAGTACTTC
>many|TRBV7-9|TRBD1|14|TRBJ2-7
CASSSPTGLYEQYF
TGTGCCAGCAGCTCCCCGACAGGGCTCTACGAGCAGTACTTC
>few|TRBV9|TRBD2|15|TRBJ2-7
CASSRTSGGSYEQYF
TGTGCCAGCAGCCGTACTAGCGGGGGCTCCTACGAGCAGTACTTC
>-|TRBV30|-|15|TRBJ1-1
CAWRQPGQTNTEAFF
TGTGCCTGGCGCCAGCCAGGACAGACGAACACTGAAGCTTTCTTT
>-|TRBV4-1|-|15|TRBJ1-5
CASSQVTWNNQPQHF
TGCGCCAGCAGCCAAGTCACATGGAATAATCAGCCCCAGCATTTT
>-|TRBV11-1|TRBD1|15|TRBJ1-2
CASSLYKGQGSGYTF
TGTGCCAGCAGCTTATATAAGGGACAGGGATCCGGCTACACCTTC
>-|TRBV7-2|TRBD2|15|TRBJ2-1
CASSFTSGRYNEQFF
TGTGCCAGCAGCTTCACTAGCGGGCGCTACAATGAGCAGTTCTTC
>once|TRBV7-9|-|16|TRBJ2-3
CASSLASGAGADTQYF
TGTGCCAGCAGCTTAGCGTCAGGGGCTGGGGCAGATACGCAGTATTTT
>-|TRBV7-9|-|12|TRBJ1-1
CASSFPDTEAFF
TGTGCCAGCAGCTTCCCAGACACTGAAGCTTTCTTT
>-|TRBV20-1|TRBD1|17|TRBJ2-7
CSARDWRRTGGSYEQYF
TGCAGTGCTAGAGATTGGAGGAGGACAGGGGGCTCCTACGAGCAGTACTTC
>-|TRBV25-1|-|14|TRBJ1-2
CASSPEFRSYGYTF
TGTGCCAGCAGTCCAGAGTTTCGGTCGTATGGCTACACCTTC
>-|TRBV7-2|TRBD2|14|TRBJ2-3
CASSSGLAPDTQYF
TGTGCCAGCAGTTCGGGACTAGCTCCAGATACGCAGTATTTT
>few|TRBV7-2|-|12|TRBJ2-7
CASSPRFGEQYF
TGTGCCAGCAGCCCCCGCTTCGGCGAGCAGTACTTC